This T cell receptor (beta chain) originates from a study of T cells in Graves' hyperthyroidism and ophthalmopathy. Notes on the study in general: Blood shared most expanded thyroid clonotypes above 0.001.

Regions amplified from RNA transcripts were the TCR beta CDR3 regions. HTBI primers were employed in a first-round RT-PCR of the TCR CDR3. Using its own MiXCR run on the multiplex PCR reads, TCRdb lists one record per CDR3 protein. The sample lists about 600,000 distinct CDR3 sequences, 12% to 15% occurring once. Germline lookup yields CDR1 MNHNS and CDR2 SASEGT. V lost 6 bases, J lost 6 bases, and 4 bases stayed unmatched. The length of the CDR3 is 14 residues. This clonotype was recorded a few times. Its matching antigen is unknown. More than 8.5 ml of fresh peripheral blood supplied the PBMCs. The V and J genes are TRBV6-1 and TRBJ2-2, with 10 bases identical to TRBD2. Sequenced: blood. This clonotype originated in a woman aged 18 to 35 with Graves' ophthalmopathy. Here the CDR3 DNA reads TGTGCCAGCAGATCTAGCGGGAGCTCCGGGGAGCTGTTTTTT. Amino acid sequence: CASRSSGSSGELFF.